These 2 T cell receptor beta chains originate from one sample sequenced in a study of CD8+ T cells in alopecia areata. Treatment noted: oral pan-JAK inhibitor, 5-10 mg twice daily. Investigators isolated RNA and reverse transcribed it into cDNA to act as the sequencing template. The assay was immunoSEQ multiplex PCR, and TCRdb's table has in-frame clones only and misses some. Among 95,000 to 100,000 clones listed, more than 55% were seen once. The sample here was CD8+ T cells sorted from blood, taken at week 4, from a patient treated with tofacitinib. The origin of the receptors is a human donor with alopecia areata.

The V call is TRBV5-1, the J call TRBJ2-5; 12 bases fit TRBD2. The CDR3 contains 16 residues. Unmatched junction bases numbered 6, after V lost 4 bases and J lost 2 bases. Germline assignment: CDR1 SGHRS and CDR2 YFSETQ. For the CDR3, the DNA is TGCGCCAGCAGCCCCGGACTAGCGGGACTTCAAGAGACCCAGTACTTC. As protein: CASSPGLAGLQETQYF.

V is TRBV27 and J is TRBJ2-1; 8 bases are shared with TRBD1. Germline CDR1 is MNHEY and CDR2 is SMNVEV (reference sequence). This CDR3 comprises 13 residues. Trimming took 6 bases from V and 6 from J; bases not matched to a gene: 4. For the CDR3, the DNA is TGTGCCAGCAGACATGGACAGGGCAATGAGCAGTTCTTC. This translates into CASRHGQGNEQFF.